The 21 T cell receptor beta chains below were found in one sample sequenced in a study of cytomegalovirus exposure and HLA in healthy donors. The PCR made use of 60 Vbeta and 13 Jbeta primers. Sequencing was performed with immunoSEQ multiplex PCR; in TCRdb, only in-frame clones are kept and a portion is missing. The sample yields around 91,000 clones, about 77% seen once. Sequenced sample: PBMCs. Every receptor here comes from a male donor in good health and CMV-seropositive.

The J gene is TRBJ2-3, the V gene TRBV19; 11 positions match TRBD1. The CDR3 is 16 amino acids. CDR1 is LNHDA and CDR2 is SQIVND in the germline V gene (reference sequence). V lost 3 bases to trimming and J lost 5 bases; unmatched junction nucleotides: 7. As DNA, the CDR3 is TGTGCCAGTAGTATTGATGGACAGGGGGCCGGAGATACGCAGTATTTT. This sequence encodes CASSIDGQGAGDTQYF.

The V call is TRBV28, the J call TRBJ1-5; D may be TRBD1 (5 bases). With 6 bases removed from V and 7 bases from J, the gap between germline ends came to 16 bases. This CDR3 spans 14 amino acids. From germline, CDR1 is MDHEN and CDR2 SYDVKM. The CDR3 bases are TGTGCCAGCAGGCCAGCAGGGTTTGGGCAGCCCCAGCATTTT. The encoded protein is CASRPAGFGQPQHF.

As concerns this clone: This specimen includes other DNA sequences encoding the same CDR3. V usage is TRBV5-1 and J usage is TRBJ1-3, with 7 bases aligning to TRBD1. The CDR3 runs 15 residues. The V gene's germline CDR1 is SGHRS and CDR2 YFSETQ. V was pared by 4 bases and J by 0 bases, with 4 bases of the junction left unmatched. As DNA, the CDR3 is TGCGCCAGCAGCCCACAGGGGTCCTCTGGAAACACCATATATTTT. Translation: CASSPQGSSGNTIYF. The whole variable domain, remainder taken from reference TRBV5-1 and TRBJ1-3, is KAGVTQTPRYLIKTRGQQVTLSCSPISGHRSVSWYQQTPGQGLQFLFEYFSETQRNKGNFPGRFSGRQFSNSRSEMNVSTLELGDSALYLCASSPQGSSGNTIYFGEGSWLTVV.

DNA for the CDR3: TGTGCCAGCAGCGGGAGGGACTACGAGCAGTACTTC. This translates into CASSGRDYEQYF. This chain links TRBV5-4 with TRBJ2-7; 7 bases fit TRBD2. V lost 4 bases and J lost 3; bases outside the gene matches: 1. CDR1 and CDR2 from the germline V gene are SGHNT and YYREEE (reference sequence). The CDR3 runs to 12 residues.

The chain has TRBV7-8 and TRBJ2-7; D is perhaps TRBD1 (5 bases). Germline V lookup: CDR1 SGHVS, CDR2 FQNEAQ. The CDR3 runs 14 residues. V was shortened by 4 bases and J by 1 base, with 11 bases between the two germline ends. CDR3 bases: TGTGCCAGCAGCTCAGGGTCAGAGTCCTACGAGCAGTACTTC. Protein sequence: CASSSGSESYEQYF.

The table lists this clone with a few counts. The same CDR3 can be traced to other DNA sequences in this sample. The chain couples TRBV9 to TRBJ2-3; possible D gene TRBD1, 6 bases. Looked up from germline, CDR1 is SGDLS and CDR2 is YYNGEE. The V and J ends lost 0 bases and 2 bases respectively, with 13 bases between them. The CDR3 has 16 residues. The CDR3 is CASSVGTDLYTDTQYF. In DNA form, the CDR3 reads TGTGCCAGCAGCGTAGGGACAGACCTCTACACAGATACGCAGTATTTT.

The V gene is TRBV4-2, the J gene TRBJ1-3; the match to TRBD1 covers 7 bases. CDR1 LGHNA and CDR2 YNFKEQ come from the germline V gene. This CDR3 is built from 16 residues. V was clipped by 1 base and J by 7 bases; unmatched bases: 10. This CDR3 reads CASSQGGAGGSNTIYF. The CDR3 nucleotides read TGTGCCAGCAGCCAAGGGGGGGCAGGGGGATCGAACACCATATATTTT.

A few counts support this clone. The genes are TRBV2 and TRBJ2-4, with TRBD1 matching over 9 bases. Germline CDR1 and CDR2: SNHLY and FYNNEI. V shed 7 bases and J 5 bases; nucleotides not matched to a gene: 3. The CDR3 sequence is 13 residues long. This chain's CDR3 is CASKGTGQNIQYF. The CDR3 coding sequence is TGTGCCAGCAAAGGGACAGGGCAAAACATTCAGTACTTC.

This clone has more than one count but fewer than ten. This chain uses TRBV6-5 with TRBJ2-7; D is ambiguous. Trimming stripped 2 bases from V and 3 bases from J, with 11 bases between. Germline CDR1 MNHEY, CDR2 SVGAGI. This CDR3 is 14 amino acids long. The CDR3 loop is CASSYPGPGYEQYF. CDR3 sequence (DNA): TGTGCCAGCAGTTACCCCGGTCCCGGCTACGAGCAGTACTTC.

This clone has just one count. The CDR3 region has the DNA TGCGCCAGCAGCTTGGTCGGACAGCAGTACAATGAGCAGTTCTTC. Residues: CASSLVGQQYNEQFF. This chain joins TRBV5-1 and TRBJ2-1; D is perhaps TRBD1 (6 bases). Germline-derived CDR1 and CDR2 are SGHRS and YFSETQ. Trimming removed 0 bases from V and 4 bases from J, with 11 bases in between. The CDR3 is 15 amino acids.

The V gene is TRBV28, the J gene TRBJ2-7; D perhaps matches TRBD2 (7 bases). The CDR3 runs to 13 residues. From germline, CDR1 is MDHEN and CDR2 SYDVKM. V gave up 7 bases and J gave up 3 bases, with 13 bases separating them. The CDR3 DNA sequence: TGTGCCAGCAAGGGGGGGAAACGCTACGAGCAGTACTTC. It encodes CASKGGKRYEQYF.

The chain has TRBV19 and TRBJ2-3, with 12 positions matching TRBD1. The CDR3 runs 21 residues. With 1 base clipped from V and 3 bases from J, the junction kept 17 bases outside the gene matches. The germline CDR1 and CDR2 sequences are LNHDA and SQIVND (reference sequence). This CDR3 is CASSIGTGTGGIRRLTDTQYF. The CDR3 region has the DNA TGTGCCAGTAGTATAGGCACCGGGACAGGGGGCATCCGGCGTTTGACAGATACGCAGTATTTT.

The chain carries TRBV9 and TRBJ2-5, with 7 bases identical to TRBD2. This CDR3 spans 15 amino acids. CDR1 is SGDLS, CDR2 YYNGEE, per germline. Unmatched junction bases numbered 10, after V lost 3 bases and J lost 5 bases. This chain's CDR3 is CASSAGLGDGETQYF. The CDR3 coding sequence is TGTGCCAGCAGCGCTGGACTAGGGGATGGGGAGACCCAGTACTTC.

A word on this clone: Germline is not matched at one junction end, which may reflect a read error. The rearrangement links TRBV7-9 to TRBJ2-2, with unresolved D. The CDR3 totals 14 residues. CDR1 and CDR2 (germline): SEHNR, FQNEAQ (reference sequence). The CDR3 region has the DNA TGTGCCCGCAGCTTAGTTGTGGCTTCCGGGGAGCTGTTTTTT. Translating gives CARSLVVASGELFF.

The chain uses TRBV29-1 and TRBJ2-5; D possibly corresponds to TRBD2 (6 bases). There are 11 residues in the CDR3. CDR1 and CDR2 from the germline V gene are SQVTM and ANQGSEA. V lost 6 bases and J 5 bases, leaving 10 bases between the germline ends. Here the CDR3 DNA reads TGCAGCGTGAAAGGAGGGGAGACCCAGTACTTC. Protein product: CSVKGGETQYF.

The chain is built from TRBV7-8 and TRBJ2-3; 9 nucleotides line up with TRBD1. The length of the CDR3 is 16 residues. Germline-derived CDR1 and CDR2 are SGHVS and FQNEAQ. V was pared by 5 bases and J by 0 bases, with 6 bases of the junction left unmatched. CDR3 sequence reads: CASSIRDRASTDTQYF. CDR3 DNA: TGTGCCAGCAGCATAAGGGACAGGGCTAGCACAGATACGCAGTATTTT.

The chain is built from TRBV11-2 and TRBJ2-5, with TRBD1 matching over 8 bases. Germline values: CDR1 SGHAT, CDR2 FQNNGV. The CDR3 is 13 amino acids. V shed 5 bases, J shed 6 bases, and the junction held 5 bases outside the gene matches. CDR3 protein: CASSQQGEKTQYF. CDR3 DNA: TGTGCCAGCAGCCAACAGGGGGAAAAGACCCAGTACTTC.

The V and J genes are TRBV5-1 and TRBJ2-1; 10 nucleotides match TRBD2. This CDR3 is built from 17 residues. Germline trimming cut 1 base from V and 0 bases from J; bases unmatched to any gene: 4. Germline lookup yields CDR1 SGHRS and CDR2 YFSETQ. The CDR3 DNA is TGCGCCAGCAGCTTGAGCGGACTAGCGGCCTCCTACAATGAGCAGTTCTTC. Its translation: CASSLSGLAASYNEQFF.

The chain carries TRBV11-3 and TRBJ2-2; 7 bases map to TRBD1. This CDR3 contains 15 residues. Unmatched junction bases numbered 3, after V lost 5 bases and J lost 0 bases. From germline, CDR1 is SGHNT and CDR2 YENEEA. As DNA, the CDR3 is TGTGCCAGCAGCAGACAGGGCGCGAACACCGGGGAGCTGTTTTTT. This encodes CASSRQGANTGELFF.

The rearrangement joins TRBV30 to TRBJ1-2, with D perhaps TRBD1 (6 bases). The CDR3 runs 15 residues. CDR1 and CDR2 from the germline V gene are GTSNPN and SVGIG (reference sequence). With 0 bases removed from V and 5 bases from J, the gap between germline ends came to 16 bases. The CDR3 region has the DNA TGTGCCTGGAGTGTACTTCTGGGGGCGCAATATGGCTACACCTTC. It translates to CAWSVLLGAQYGYTF.

CDR3 loop: CASSSIGTTYEQYF. Here the CDR3 DNA reads TGTGCCAGCAGCTCAATCGGGACAACCTACGAGCAGTACTTC. The gene calls are TRBV7-9 and TRBJ2-7; possible D gene TRBD1, 6 bases. Trimming stripped 4 bases from V and 2 bases from J, with 12 bases between. Per germline, CDR1 SEHNR and CDR2 FQNEAQ (reference sequence). The CDR3 is made up of 14 amino acids.